Listed below are T cell receptor beta chains from one sample, sequenced in a study of cytomegalovirus exposure and HLA in healthy donors. Libraries were prepared by immunoSEQ multiplex PCR; TCRdb keeps only in-frame clonotypes and omits some of them. In the table there are about 120,000 clones, around 77% of which are singletons. Sequencing input: PBMCs. All receptors come from a man aged 35-49 years in good health and CMV-seropositive. CDR3s include the opening cysteine and the closing phenylalanine or tryptophan. The order of the fields is clone size, V gene, J gene, D gene, CDR3 protein. The D gene is left open where the match is weak. Rows give clone size only sometimes, using once, few, many, or a class for an expanded clone.

clone_size: few; v_call: TRBV4-2; j_call: TRBJ2-7; d_call: TRBD2; cdr3_aa: CASNERTLAGGDSYEQYF
clone_size: NA; v_call: TRBV7-2; j_call: TRBJ1-1; d_call: NA; cdr3_aa: CASSLGGGVNTEAFF
clone_size: NA; v_call: TRBV2; j_call: TRBJ1-2; d_call: NA; cdr3_aa: CASSEIGGRGGYTF
clone_size: NA; v_call: TRBV11-2; j_call: TRBJ2-1; d_call: TRBD1; cdr3_aa: CASSPGTGIYNEQFF
clone_size: NA; v_call: TRBV5-1; j_call: TRBJ2-1; d_call: TRBD1; cdr3_aa: CASSLRPPGQSPGTEQFF
clone_size: NA; v_call: TRBV14; j_call: TRBJ2-7; d_call: NA; cdr3_aa: CASSQVQVFSHEQYF
clone_size: few; v_call: TRBV4-3; j_call: TRBJ1-4; d_call: NA; cdr3_aa: CASSQTEARTEKLFF
clone_size: NA; v_call: TRBV6-6; j_call: TRBJ2-1; d_call: TRBD2; cdr3_aa: CAGSDQAGGVEQFF
clone_size: NA; v_call: TRBV18; j_call: TRBJ1-2; d_call: NA; cdr3_aa: CASSPSVAGNYGYTF
clone_size: once; v_call: TRBV27; j_call: TRBJ1-1; d_call: TRBD1; cdr3_aa: CASSSEGAGSTEAFF
clone_size: NA; v_call: TRBV6-5; j_call: TRBJ1-6; d_call: TRBD1; cdr3_aa: CASGPRTGVNSPLHF
clone_size: NA; v_call: TRBV5-6; j_call: TRBJ1-4; d_call: TRBD1; cdr3_aa: CASSKRGPREKLFF
clone_size: NA; v_call: TRBV5-6; j_call: TRBJ2-5; d_call: NA; cdr3_aa: CASSLYRLQETQYF
clone_size: NA; v_call: TRBV7-2; j_call: TRBJ1-3; d_call: NA; cdr3_aa: CASSSTGSGNTIYF
clone_size: NA; v_call: TRBV28; j_call: TRBJ1-4; d_call: TRBD1; cdr3_aa: CASSADRVVEKLFF
clone_size: NA; v_call: TRBV7-2; j_call: TRBJ1-1; d_call: TRBD1; cdr3_aa: CASSFGQDREAFF
clone_size: once; v_call: TRBV4-2; j_call: TRBJ1-5; d_call: NA; cdr3_aa: CASSQEEWSNQPQHF
clone_size: NA; v_call: TRBV5-4; j_call: TRBJ2-3; d_call: TRBD2; cdr3_aa: CASSIAGLPDTQYF
clone_size: NA; v_call: TRBV9; j_call: TRBJ1-1; d_call: NA; cdr3_aa: CASSPHPIGGRNTEAFF
clone_size: NA; v_call: TRBV4-1; j_call: TRBJ1-4; d_call: TRBD1; cdr3_aa: CASSQGTGLEKLFF
clone_size: NA; v_call: TRBV9; j_call: TRBJ1-4; d_call: TRBD1; cdr3_aa: CASSVKGAGGVEKLFF
clone_size: NA; v_call: TRBV7-2; j_call: TRBJ1-2; d_call: NA; cdr3_aa: CASSLAGQGYGYTF
clone_size: NA; v_call: TRBV25-1; j_call: TRBJ2-3; d_call: NA; cdr3_aa: CASNIGGTDTQYF
clone_size: NA; v_call: TRBV19; j_call: TRBJ2-3; d_call: NA; cdr3_aa: CASSSEPTGPIEHTQYF
clone_size: NA; v_call: TRBV7-9; j_call: TRBJ1-1; d_call: NA; cdr3_aa: CASSLLESTEAFF
clone_size: few; v_call: TRBV7-9; j_call: TRBJ1-1; d_call: TRBD1; cdr3_aa: CASHGQANTEAFF
clone_size: NA; v_call: TRBV6-6; j_call: TRBJ2-3; d_call: TRBD2; cdr3_aa: CASIRGGSRTQYF
clone_size: NA; v_call: TRBV7-3; j_call: TRBJ2-2; d_call: NA; cdr3_aa: CASSLLDTGELFF
clone_size: NA; v_call: TRBV9; j_call: TRBJ1-2; d_call: NA; cdr3_aa: CASSLQGFNYGYTF
clone_size: few; v_call: TRBV6-1; j_call: TRBJ1-3; d_call: TRBD1; cdr3_aa: CASSEGGTAGNTIYF
clone_size: NA; v_call: TRBV27; j_call: TRBJ1-2; d_call: NA; cdr3_aa: CASRGPNTGTLYGYTF
clone_size: NA; v_call: TRBV28; j_call: TRBJ1-4; d_call: TRBD1; cdr3_aa: CASSATGGLNEKLFF
clone_size: NA; v_call: TRBV2; j_call: TRBJ2-7; d_call: NA; cdr3_aa: CASSNNPYEQYF
clone_size: once; v_call: TRBV7-2; j_call: TRBJ2-7; d_call: NA; cdr3_aa: CASSLGVRGQYF
clone_size: once; v_call: TRBV7-2; j_call: TRBJ2-7; d_call: NA; cdr3_aa: CASSLASGSYEQYF
clone_size: NA; v_call: TRBV7-9; j_call: TRBJ2-2; d_call: TRBD2; cdr3_aa: CASSSRGGLAGTGELFF
clone_size: NA; v_call: TRBV7-9; j_call: TRBJ2-7; d_call: TRBD2; cdr3_aa: CASSLDSGPNPYEQYF
clone_size: NA; v_call: TRBV9; j_call: TRBJ2-2; d_call: TRBD2; cdr3_aa: CASSALAGGPGELFF
clone_size: NA; v_call: TRBV10-3; j_call: TRBJ2-7; d_call: NA; cdr3_aa: CAISESYRSYEQYF
clone_size: NA; v_call: TRBV5-1; j_call: TRBJ1-2; d_call: TRBD1; cdr3_aa: CASSPGQGPIGYGYTF
clone_size: NA; v_call: TRBV5-5; j_call: TRBJ1-4; d_call: TRBD1; cdr3_aa: CASSLEDRGSEKLFF
clone_size: NA; v_call: TRBV29-1; j_call: TRBJ2-3; d_call: TRBD2; cdr3_aa: CSVPTSGGARTQYF
clone_size: few; v_call: TRBV28; j_call: TRBJ1-1; d_call: NA; cdr3_aa: CASSLLGQRTIKAFF
clone_size: NA; v_call: TRBV4-2; j_call: TRBJ2-7; d_call: NA; cdr3_aa: CASSLAGFEQYF
clone_size: NA; v_call: TRBV9; j_call: TRBJ2-7; d_call: TRBD2; cdr3_aa: CASSVEHLAGGGEQYF
clone_size: NA; v_call: TRBV7-2; j_call: TRBJ2-5; d_call: NA; cdr3_aa: CASSPSNQETQYF
clone_size: NA; v_call: TRBV7-9; j_call: TRBJ2-1; d_call: NA; cdr3_aa: CASSPPIGGGVYNEQFF
clone_size: NA; v_call: TRBV7-8; j_call: TRBJ2-2; d_call: TRBD1; cdr3_aa: CASSEGAIANTGELFF
clone_size: NA; v_call: TRBV19; j_call: TRBJ2-1; d_call: TRBD2; cdr3_aa: CASSMGVAGALYSYNEQFF
clone_size: NA; v_call: TRBV4-3; j_call: TRBJ1-2; d_call: NA; cdr3_aa: CASSQVVGANGYTF
clone_size: NA; v_call: TRBV7-9; j_call: TRBJ2-7; d_call: TRBD1; cdr3_aa: CASSKGQAEYEQYF
clone_size: NA; v_call: TRBV6-1; j_call: TRBJ2-1; d_call: NA; cdr3_aa: CASSDPGSSYNEQFF
clone_size: NA; v_call: TRBV5-4; j_call: TRBJ2-1; d_call: NA; cdr3_aa: CASSLASVGGGIF
clone_size: NA; v_call: TRBV18; j_call: TRBJ2-7; d_call: NA; cdr3_aa: CASSPAGQTYEQYF